The rows below give T cell receptor beta chains drawn from one sample of a study of a mutant IDH1 vaccine in newly diagnosed glioma. This table comes from immunoSEQ multiplex PCR, and its TCRdb copy is limited to in-frame clones, with some not included. The sample contains about 54,000 clones, 80% to 90% of which appear only once. This sample comprised PBMCs, obtained from a glioma patient treated with radiotherapy, temozolomide or both. The receptors derive from a man between 18 and 35 years old with glioma. CDR3s include the opening cysteine and the closing phenylalanine or tryptophan. The D gene is left open where the match is weak. The size of a clone is reported for some rows only, either as once, few or many, or as a class for expanded clones.

TRBJ2-7	TRBV9	.	TRBD1	CASSAGQGASFYEQYF	TGTGCCAGCAGCGCGGGACAGGGGGCCTCGTTCTACGAGCAGTACTTC
TRBJ2-2	TRBV6-5	.	.	CASSGQLNTGELFF	TGTGCCAGCAGTGGACAGCTTAACACCGGGGAGCTGTTTTTT
TRBJ1-1	TRBV5-1	.	.	CASSLTAGPMGTFF	TGCGCCAGCAGCTTGACGGCAGGCCCAATGGGGACTTTCTTT
TRBJ1-1	TRBV7-9	.	.	CASSSDRNTEAFF	TGTGCCAGCAGCTCGGACAGGAACACTGAAGCTTTCTTT
TRBJ2-7	TRBV4-3	.	TRBD1	CASSQDFDRGLSYEQYF	TGCGCCAGCAGCCAAGATTTTGACAGGGGCCTTTCCTACGAGCAGTACTTC
TRBJ2-7	TRBV28	.	.	CASSSTGSYEQYF	TGTGCCAGCAGTTCGACTGGTTCCTACGAGCAGTACTTC
TRBJ2-5	TRBV7-2	.	.	CASSSETGRVQTQYF	TGTGCCAGCAGCTCGGAGACAGGGAGGGTGCAGACCCAGTACTTC
TRBJ2-6	TRBV30	.	.	CAFRGLGANVLTF	TGTGCCTTCAGGGGTCTTGGGGCCAACGTCCTGACTTTC
TRBJ2-7	TRBV15	.	.	CATSRGHINYEQYF	TGTGCCACCAGCAGGGGACACATCAACTACGAGCAGTACTTC
TRBJ2-3	TRBV9	.	.	CASSVLSGGGLSTDTQYF	TGTGCCAGCAGCGTCCTAAGCGGAGGGGGCTTAAGCACAGATACGCAGTATTTT
TRBJ1-1	TRBV9	once	.	CASSRRFVGAGIGTEAFF	TGTGCCAGCAGCCGTCGTTTTGTGGGGGCGGGGATCGGCACTGAAGCTTTCTTT
TRBJ2-7	TRBV5-6	.	.	CASSLGYLSSYEQYF	TGTGCCAGCAGCTTGGGTTACCTTAGCTCCTACGAGCAGTACTTC
TRBJ2-1	TRBV5-1	.	TRBD1	CASSLVYGRQGNNEQFF	TGCGCCAGCAGCTTGGTGTACGGGAGACAGGGGAACAATGAGCAGTTCTTC
TRBJ2-7	TRBV20-1	.	.	CSASPSWEQYF	TGCAGTGCTAGCCCTAGTTGGGAGCAGTACTTC
TRBJ1-4	TRBV18	.	.	CASSPGEGTNEKLFF	TGTGCCAGCTCACCAGGGGAGGGGACTAATGAAAAACTGTTTTTT
TRBJ2-3	TRBV5-6	.	TRBD2	CASSLGLAGGQYF	TGTGCCAGCAGCTTGGGCCTAGCGGGGGGCCAGTATTTT
TRBJ2-7	TRBV5-1	.	TRBD1	CASSLGHRGPYEQYF	TGCGCCAGCAGCTTGGGACACAGGGGGCCCTACGAGCAGTACTTC
TRBJ1-1	TRBV6-5	.	.	CASSYPGRSNTEAFF	TGTGCCAGCAGTTACCCGGGACGGTCGAACACTGAAGCTTTCTTT
TRBJ1-2	TRBV4-3	.	.	CASSQDGGGRNYGYTF	TGCGCCAGCAGCCAAGATGGCGGCGGCAGGAATTATGGCTACACCTTC
TRBJ1-4	TRBV5-1	.	TRBD1	CANSPDDRVNEKLFF	TGCGCCAACAGCCCAGATGACAGGGTAAATGAAAAACTGTTTTTT
TRBJ2-3	TRBV5-1	.	.	CASSLGPGTDTQYF	TGCGCCAGCAGCTTGGGACCGGGCACAGATACGCAGTATTTT
TRBJ2-1	TRBV9	.	TRBD2	CASSAPGGGFHEQFF	TGTGCCAGCAGCGCCCCCGGGGGGGGTTTCCATGAGCAGTTCTTC
TRBJ2-3	TRBV2	.	TRBD1	CASQPGTGGVDTQYF	TGTGCCAGCCAACCCGGGACAGGGGGCGTAGATACGCAGTATTTT
TRBJ1-3	TRBV6-5	.	.	CASMRGNGAGNTIYF	TGTGCCAGCATGAGGGGCAACGGGGCTGGAAACACCATATATTTT
TRBJ1-5	TRBV11-2	.	TRBD1	CASAGTGGQPQHF	TGTGCCAGCGCCGGGACAGGGGGGCAGCCCCAGCATTTT
TRBJ1-5	TRBV2	.	TRBD1	CASAMTGNGNQPQHF	TGTGCCAGTGCAATGACAGGGAATGGCAATCAGCCCCAGCATTTT
TRBJ1-3	TRBV7-9	.	TRBD1	CASSLRQGGHTIYF	TGTGCCAGCAGCTTGAGACAGGGTGGCCACACCATATATTTT
TRBJ1-1	TRBV4-2	few	TRBD1	CASSPGQGRHTEAFF	TGTGCCAGCAGCCCCGGACAGGGTAGGCACACTGAAGCTTTCTTT
TRBJ2-7	TRBV14	.	TRBD2	CASSLRLAGIYEQYF	TGTGCCAGCAGCCTTCGACTAGCGGGAATATACGAGCAGTACTTC
TRBJ2-1	TRBV7-9	.	TRBD2	CASSLIGTTNNEQFF	TGTGCCAGCAGCTTAATTGGGACTACCAACAATGAGCAGTTCTTC
TRBJ2-2	TRBV5-6	.	.	CASSSLSAGNTGELFF	TGTGCCAGCAGCTCGCTCTCAGCGGGGAACACCGGGGAGCTGTTTTTT
TRBJ1-5	TRBV18	.	.	CASSPTGWDQPQHF	TGTGCCAGCTCACCAACTGGTTGGGATCAGCCCCAGCATTTT
TRBJ2-5	TRBV29-1	once	.	CSVKTTGETQYF	TGCAGCGTTAAAACTACCGGGGAGACCCAGTACTTC
TRBJ1-2	TRBV7-9	few	.	CASSFGQESYGYTF	TGTGCCAGCAGCTTCGGGCAGGAGAGCTATGGCTACACCTTC
TRBJ1-1	TRBV2	few	.	CASGTGRNTEAFF	TGTGCCAGCGGCACAGGGCGAAACACTGAAGCTTTCTTT
TRBJ1-2	TRBV4-3	few	.	CASSQRSTGYGYTF	TGCGCCAGCAGCCAACGGTCGACGGGATATGGCTACACCTTC
TRBJ2-7	TRBV28	.	TRBD1	CASSLLADRESYEQYF	TGTGCCAGCAGTTTATTAGCCGACAGGGAAAGCTACGAGCAGTACTTC
TRBJ2-7	TRBV9	.	.	CASSVGYDSSYEQYF	TGTGCCAGCAGCGTAGGATACGACAGTTCCTACGAGCAGTACTTC
TRBJ2-3	TRBV29-1	.	.	CSVEYLDRVSTDTQYF	TGCAGCGTCGAATACTTGGACAGAGTTTCCACAGATACGCAGTATTTT
TRBJ1-1	TRBV5-1	.	TRBD1	CASSLAGTGNTEAFF	TGCGCCAGCAGCTTGGCCGGGACAGGCAACACTGAAGCTTTCTTT
TRBJ1-2	TRBV7-9	.	.	CASSSETRPGSYTF	TGTGCCAGCAGCTCGGAGACCCGCCCGGGTAGCTACACCTTC
TRBJ2-2	TRBV4-3	.	.	CASSQDHPGGANTGELFF	TGCGCCAGCAGCCAAGATCATCCAGGGGGGGCGAACACCGGGGAGCTGTTTTTT
TRBJ2-7	TRBV18	.	TRBD1	CASSQQGAGGEQYF	TGTGCCAGCTCACAACAGGGGGCAGGGGGCGAGCAGTACTTC
TRBJ2-3	TRBV5-1	.	TRBD2	CASSPSGPGPDTQYF	TGCGCCAGCAGCCCTAGCGGACCAGGTCCAGATACGCAGTATTTT
TRBJ2-5	TRBV30	.	.	CAWSEPPGQTYQETQYF	TGTGCCTGGAGCGAACCTCCGGGACAAACGTACCAAGAGACCCAGTACTTC
TRBJ2-7	TRBV15	.	.	CATSRDIAKTYEQYF	TGTGCCACCAGCAGAGATATAGCGAAGACCTACGAGCAGTACTTC
TRBJ2-2	TRBV6-4	.	.	CASSPQAYGAGELFF	TGTGCCAGCAGTCCACAGGCCTACGGAGCCGGGGAGCTGTTTTTT
TRBJ1-1	TRBV4-2	few	TRBD1	CASSQPPGQMATEAFF	TGTGCCAGCAGCCAACCCCCGGGACAGATGGCAACTGAAGCTTTCTTT
TRBJ1-5	TRBV6-5	.	.	CASSSDRTQPQHF	TGTGCCAGCAGTTCCGACAGGACTCAGCCCCAGCATTTT
TRBJ1-1	TRBV7-6	.	.	CASSLVGPEAFF	TGTGCCAGCAGCTTAGTCGGGCCTGAAGCTTTCTTT
TRBJ2-5	TRBV10-3	.	TRBD1	CAISGGQREETQYF	TGTGCCATCAGTGGGGGACAGAGGGAAGAGACCCAGTACTTC
TRBJ2-5	TRBV10-3	.	.	CATGGSQETQYF	TGTGCCACCGGGGGCAGCCAAGAGACCCAGTACTTC
TRBJ1-2	TRBV6-1	once	.	CASSGRDSGYTF	TGTGCCAGCAGTGGCAGGGATAGTGGCTACACCTTC
TRBJ1-1	TRBV25-1	.	.	CASSRPGLNTEAFF	TGTGCCAGCAGCCGGCCAGGGTTGAACACCGAAGCTTTCTTT
TRBJ2-2	TRBV4-3	.	.	CASSQERFTGELFF	TGCGCCAGCAGCCAAGAAAGGTTCACCGGGGAGCTGTTTTTT
TRBJ1-6	TRBV5-6	.	.	CASSLLGFYDSPLHF	TGTGCCAGCAGCTTGCTCGGATTTTATGATTCACCCCTCCACTTT
TRBJ1-5	TRBV6-1	.	TRBD1	CASSDPGQGNQPQHF	TGTGCCAGCAGTGACCCAGGACAGGGCAATCAGCCCCAGCATTTT
TRBJ1-2	TRBV19	once	.	CASQNWGGNYGYTF	TGTGCCAGCCAAAACTGGGGAGGTAACTATGGCTACACCTTC
TRBJ1-1	TRBV19	once	.	CASSIWGGALTEAFF	TGTGCCAGTAGTATTTGGGGGGGCGCTCTCACTGAAGCTTTCTTT